Below, 32 T cell receptor beta chains from the same sample are listed, as sequenced in a study of blood T cells in healthy people across ages (dated by TCRdb to the mid-2010s). Libraries were constructed by 5' RACE. Reads for this sample came from an Illumina HiSeq 2500. A second about 7 to 11 cycle PCR used a sample-barcoded 5' primer and a J-beta primer mix. The raw public reads went through TCRdb reprocessing: fastp at Q25, MiXCR clone calling, in-frame beta chains kept. Entries are consolidated by CDR3 protein sequence, retaining the most common genes and DNA. The sample table lists about 780,000 distinct CDR3 sequences, around 50% of them with a count of one. Around a sixth of the sample belongs to the ten largest clones. Sequencing used blood. The receptors stem from an elderly man in good health.

This sequence joins TRBV28 and TRBJ2-1; perhaps TRBD2 as D (6 bases). The CDR3 runs 20 residues. V lost 5 bases and J 4 bases, leaving 30 bases between the germline ends. CDR1 and CDR2 (germline): MDHEN, SYDVKM. The CDR3 loop is CASSPQGWGRDSRTYNEQFF. In DNA, the CDR3 is TGTGCCAGCAGTCCCCAAGGGTGGGGTCGGGACTCCCGAACTTACAATGAGCAGTTCTTC.

The gene calls are TRBV29-1 and TRBJ1-2; 7 bases line up with TRBD1. The length of the CDR3 is 12 residues. Germline lookup yields CDR1 SQVTM and CDR2 ANQGSEA. With V trimmed by 4 bases and J by 4 bases, 3 bases remained unmatched. The CDR3 region is CSVGDRTYGYTF. The CDR3 nucleotides are TGCAGCGTTGGGGACAGAACCTATGGCTACACCTTC.

The rearrangement links TRBV20-1 to TRBJ2-7; no reliable D call. The CDR3 runs to 13 residues. Germline-derived CDR1 and CDR2 are DFQATT and SNEGSKA (reference sequence). V lost 0 bases and J lost 6, with 12 bases in between. CDR3 bases: TGCAGTGCTAGAGATCCCAGGCTAGGCGAGCAGTACTTC. Translating it yields CSARDPRLGEQYF.

The chain joins TRBV29-1 to TRBJ2-5; D is perhaps TRBD2 (6 bases). Germline CDR1 and CDR2: SQVTM and ANQGSEA. The CDR3 has 14 residues. Trimming removed 3 bases at V and 1 base at J, with 12 bases between. The CDR3, as DNA: TGCAGCGTTGATGATGGGGGGATCCAAGAGACCCAGTACTTC. Translated, it gives CSVDDGGIQETQYF.

This clonotype was observed many times. A read error may account for a junction end that differs from germline. The chain recombines TRBV5-1 with TRBJ2-3; 12 nucleotides agree with TRBD2. This CDR3 is 16 amino acids long. Germline-derived CDR1 and CDR2 are SGHRS and YFSETQ. This chain's CDR3 is CASSLVLAGGEDTQYF. CDR3 bases: TGTGCCAGCAGCTTAGTCCTAGCGGGAGGGGAAGATACGCAGTATTTT. The full variable domain, with the rest looked up from reference TRBV5-1 and TRBJ2-3, is KAGVTQTPRYLIKTRGQQVTLSCSPISGHRSVSWYQQTPGQGLQFLFEYFSETQRNKGNFPGRFSGRQFSNSRSEMNVSTLELGDSALYLCASSLVLAGGEDTQYFGPGTRLTVL.

J is TRBJ2-1 and V is TRBV6-1; 8 bases fit TRBD1. Trimming cost V 6 bases and J 7 bases; bases outside gene matches: 5. Germline CDR1 is MNHNS and CDR2 is SASEGT. The CDR3 is 13 amino acids. The CDR3 loop reads CASRERTGNEQFF. In DNA, the CDR3 is TGTGCCAGCAGGGAACGGACAGGGAATGAGCAGTTCTTC.

This clonotype has just a few counts. This chain links TRBV5-1 with TRBJ2-7; 8 bases are shared with TRBD2. The CDR3 length is 14 residues. Trimming removed 2 bases from V and 4 bases from J; junction bases left unmatched: 5. Germline CDR1 reads SGHRS; CDR2 reads YFSETQ. The CDR3 sequence: CASSFSGGVYEQYF. DNA for the CDR3: TGCGCCAGCAGCTTCAGCGGGGGAGTTTACGAGCAGTACTTC.

V gene TRBV27 combines with J gene TRBJ2-7, with D perhaps being TRBD1 or TRBD2 (6 bases each). V lost 4 bases and J lost 2, with 18 bases in between. The CDR3 loop spans 16 amino acids. Germline V CDR1 and CDR2: MNHEY, SMNVEV (reference sequence). The CDR3 DNA is TGTGCCAGCAGTTCCCACGGGGGCTCCACTCCCTACGAGCAGTACTTC. This sequence encodes CASSSHGGSTPYEQYF.

In nucleotides, the CDR3 is TGCAGCGTTGTCACTAGCGGGGGAAGCTCCTACAATGAGCAGTTCTTC. Its protein is CSVVTSGGSSYNEQFF. The V and J genes are TRBV29-1 and TRBJ2-1; TRBD2 matches at 11 bases. V trimming: 4 bases; J trimming: 0 bases; junction bases outside the gene matches: 5. Germline V gene sequence: CDR1 SQVTM, CDR2 ANQGSEA. This CDR3 has 16 amino acids.

This clonotype occurred a few times. V usage is TRBV25-1 and J usage is TRBJ2-7, with D perhaps matching TRBD2 (6 bases). The CDR3 is made up of 14 amino acids. V lost 2 bases and J lost 5, with 13 bases in between. In germline, CDR1 is MGHDK, CDR2 SYGVNS. The CDR3 bases are TGTGCCAGCAGTGAAGAGGAGGGAACGGACGAGCAGTACTTC. This sequence encodes CASSEEEGTDEQYF.

This clonotype came up a few times. The genes are TRBV7-9 and TRBJ2-7; no reliable D call. Trimming took off 4 bases at V and 6 bases at J, with 7 bases between the two ends. Germline values: CDR1 SEHNR, CDR2 FQNEAQ (reference sequence). The CDR3 consists of 11 residues. The DNA of the CDR3 is TGTGCCAGCAGCTGGACGAGCGAGCAGTACTTC. Protein product: CASSWTSEQYF.

The chain recombines TRBV29-1 with TRBJ2-5; 11 bases agree with TRBD2. This CDR3 region has 14 residues. CDR1 and CDR2 (germline): SQVTM, ANQGSEA. V lost 6 bases, J lost 4 bases, and 7 bases stayed unmatched. CDR3 bases: TGCAGCGTCTCAGGGACTAGCGGAGGAGAGACCCAGTACTTC. The encoded protein is CSVSGTSGGETQYF.

The J gene is TRBJ2-1, the V gene TRBV21-1; the table's D call, TRBD2, has no DNA check behind it. TRBV21-1 corresponds to a pseudogene. The CDR3 consists of 17 residues. This CDR3 reads CANTTLTGTSRYNEQFF. CDR3 bases: TGTGCCAATACGACCCTTACCGGGACTAGCAGATACAATGAGCAGTTCTTC.

The chain is built from TRBV20-1 and TRBJ1-2, with unresolved D. Trimming cost V 3 bases and J 2 bases, with 13 bases left between them. This CDR3 region has 14 residues. Germline-derived CDR1 and CDR2 are DFQATT and SNEGSKA (reference sequence). CDR3: CSASLPYRNYGYTF. Written as DNA, the CDR3 is TGCAGTGCTAGCCTTCCCTATCGGAACTATGGCTACACCTTC.

This chain connects TRBV5-1 to TRBJ1-4; D uncertain. V was pared by 8 bases and J by 6 bases, with 17 bases between. This CDR3 is 14 amino acids long. The germline gives CDR1 SGHRS, CDR2 YFSETQ. The CDR3 DNA is TGCGCCAGTGCGGCGGGTGGAGTTGATGAAAAACTGTTTTTT. Translation gives CASAAGGVDEKLFF.

Only a few counts were recorded for this clonotype. The gene calls are TRBV28 and TRBJ2-6, with D perhaps TRBD1 (5 bases). Trimming stripped 3 bases from V and 0 bases from J, with 9 bases between. Germline-derived CDR1 and CDR2 are MDHEN and SYDVKM. The CDR3 spans 16 residues. As DNA, the CDR3 is TGTGCCAGCAGTTTGGTGACAGTCTCTGGGGCCAACGTCCTGACTTTC. Its protein is CASSLVTVSGANVLTF.

The chain employs TRBV12-3 or TRBV12-4 and TRBJ2-7; no definite D call. Trimming removed 7 bases from V and 7 bases from J, with 14 bases in between. The CDR3 runs to 12 residues. CDR3 amino acids: CASINVPHEQYF. In DNA, the CDR3 is TGTGCCAGCATCAATGTTCCCCATGAGCAGTACTTC.

The J gene is TRBJ2-4, the V gene TRBV11-3; perhaps TRBD1 as D (6 bases). Germline lookup yields CDR1 SGHNT and CDR2 YENEEA. The CDR3 consists of 13 residues. V was pared by 10 bases and J by 4 bases, with 14 bases between. The CDR3 nucleotides are TGTGCCACCAGAGGCAGGGGAAAAAACATTCAGTACTTC. The encoded protein is CATRGRGKNIQYF. The variable domain in full, with the rest retrieved from reference TRBV11-3 and TRBJ2-4, is EAGVVQSPRYKIIEKKQPVAFWCNPISGHNTLYWYLQNLGQGPELLIRYENEEAVDDSQLPKDRFSAERLKGVDSTLKIQPAELGDSAVYLCATRGRGKNIQYFGAGTRLSVL.

The chain is built from TRBV9 and TRBJ2-2; TRBD2 agrees at 10 bases. J gave up 1 base and V 3 bases, and 0 bases lay outside the gene matches. Germline values: CDR1 SGDLS, CDR2 YYNGEE. The CDR3 covers 15 residues. CDR3 in DNA: TGTGCCAGCAGCGGACTAGCGGGGAACACCGGGGAGCTGTTTTTT. Amino acids: CASSGLAGNTGELFF.

The chain recombines TRBV6-6 with TRBJ2-7, with D perhaps matching TRBD1 (6 bases). Looked up from germline, CDR1 is MNHNY and CDR2 is SVGAGI (reference sequence). V was pared by 6 bases and J by 0 bases, with 15 bases between. The CDR3 contains 15 residues. CDR3 region: CASSPITGSSYEQYF. The CDR3 DNA is TGTGCCAGCAGCCCCATCACAGGGAGCTCCTACGAGCAGTACTTC.

The rearrangement uses TRBV7-2 and TRBJ1-5; D unclear. The CDR3 covers 12 residues. Germline V CDR1 and CDR2: SGHTA, FQGNSA. V dropped 5 bases and J dropped 12 bases, with 14 bases sitting between them. The CDR3 DNA sequence: TGTGCCAGCAGCCCCGACGGTAGTCGCCAGCATTTT. Its protein is CASSPDGSRQHF.

There are many counts of this clonotype. The V gene is TRBV9, the J gene TRBJ2-7; 11 bases line up with TRBD1. J gave up 6 bases and V 0 bases, and 5 bases lay outside the gene matches. Germline CDR1 and CDR2: SGDLS and YYNGEE. The CDR3 has 15 amino acids. CDR3 amino acids: CASSVDGQGAGEQYF. CDR3 coding DNA: TGTGCCAGCAGCGTAGACGGACAGGGGGCGGGCGAGCAGTACTTC.

The CDR3 DNA follows: TGTGCCAGCAGCTCGAAGAAGGACCATTCCTACAATGAGCAGTTCTTC. Its protein is CASSSKKDHSYNEQFF. The chain recombines TRBV5-4 with TRBJ2-1; D gene uncertain. Looked up from germline, CDR1 is SGHNT and CDR2 is YYREEE (reference sequence). V gave up 3 bases and J gave up 1 base, with 14 bases separating them. This CDR3 contains 16 residues.

V gene TRBV30 combines with J gene TRBJ2-5, with D maybe TRBD1 (5 bases). V was cut by 0 bases and J by 2 bases, with 13 bases left in between. The CDR3 is made up of 15 amino acids. The germline V gene encodes CDR1 GTSNPN and CDR2 SVGIG (reference sequence). The CDR3 DNA reads as TGTGCCTGGAGTGTGGGGCGGTTGGGGCAAGAGACCCAGTACTTC. Translating it yields CAWSVGRLGQETQYF.

Concerning this clonotype: At one of its ends the junction is not consistent with the germline gene, which may arise from a read error. V is TRBV7-2 and J is TRBJ2-3; D is uncertain. The germline V gene encodes CDR1 SGHTA and CDR2 FQGNSA. The length of the CDR3 is 15 residues. DNA for the CDR3: TGTGCCAGCAGCTTAGTGGGGTCCAGCACAGATGCGCAGTATTTT. The encoded protein is CASSLVGSSTDAQYF.

Regarding this clonotype: The CDR3 carries no conserved terminal phenylalanine or tryptophan, so it likely arises from a read error. The rearrangement links TRBV11-3 to TRBJ2-3, with D perhaps given as TRBD1 or TRBD2 (5 bases each). This CDR3 has 17 amino acids. V lost 4 bases and J 2 bases, leaving 19 bases between the germline ends. Germline CDR1 SGHNT, CDR2 YENEEA. The CDR3 DNA reads as TGTGCCAGCAGCTCGGGGCGAGGAGAACTAATCACAGATACGCAGTATTCT. This codes for CASSSGRGELITDTQYS.

V and J are TRBV20-1 and TRBJ1-1; 7 positions agree with TRBD1. The junction had 4 bases not matched to a gene; V was cut back by 5 bases and J by 7 bases. CDR1 and CDR2 (germline): DFQATT, SNEGSKA (reference sequence). The CDR3 contains 11 residues. The CDR3 protein is CSALRTGEAFF. Written as DNA, the CDR3 is TGCAGTGCTCTAAGGACAGGTGAAGCTTTCTTT.

The V and J genes are TRBV3-1 and TRBJ2-4; D is undetermined. Near its end, the DNA agrees better with TRBJ2-7, so the J call may be wrong. Per the germline V gene, CDR1 is LGHDT and CDR2 is YNNKEL (reference sequence). The CDR3 contains 15 residues. The CDR3 DNA reads TGTGCCAGCAGCCAAGCGCACCTCGATGTGTACGAGCAGTACTTC. It translates to CASSQAHLDVYEQYF.

The rearrangement joins TRBV12-3 or TRBV12-4 to TRBJ2-1, with TRBD2 matching over 8 bases. The J call may be wrong; the DNA end is better matched by TRBJ2-7. The CDR3 is made up of 16 amino acids. CDR3 nucleotide sequence: TGTGCCAGCAGTGATCGGGGGGGCTTATCCTACAATGAGCAGTACTTC. This gives the protein CASSDRGGLSYNEQYF.

This chain joins TRBV12-3 or TRBV12-4 and TRBJ2-1; tentative D call: TRBD1 (6 bases). V lost 3 bases and J lost 9, with 12 bases in between. This CDR3 has 13 amino acids. The CDR3 region has the DNA TGTGCCAGCAGTTTTCAGGGGATCACTGAGCAGTTCTTC. Residues: CASSFQGITEQFF.

Details on this clonotype: The junction departs from the called germline gene at one end, perhaps through a read error. This chain uses TRBV28 with TRBJ2-4; D may be TRBD1 (6 bases). The last part of the DNA fits TRBJ2-7 better; the J call may be wrong. The CDR3 has 12 residues. Germline CDR1 is MDHEN and CDR2 is SYDVKM. The CDR3 region is CVSSHRDIEQYF. The DNA of the CDR3 is TGTGTCAGCAGTCACAGGGACATCGAGCAGTACTTC.

This clonotype was detected a few times. The junction departs from the called germline gene at one end, perhaps through a read error. The chain couples TRBV20-1 to TRBJ2-1, with TRBD2 as a possible D gene (6 bases). In germline, CDR1 is DFQATT, CDR2 SNEGSKA (reference sequence). The length of the CDR3 is 13 residues. CDR3 nucleotides: TGCAGTGCTAGTGGCGGGAACTACAATGGGCAGTTCTTC. This gives the protein CSASGGNYNGQFF.